This T cell receptor (beta chain) was observed in a study of blood T cell repertoires in COVID-19. Study-wide background: Collection of acute and convalescent COVID-19 samples took place in the United States, Italy and Spain. Nucleic acid was either cDNA or gDNA, and it came from T cells, B-cell-depleted T cells, or PBMCs.

Germline V gives CDR1 PRHDT, CDR2 FYEKMQ (reference sequence). Unmatched junction bases numbered 6, after V lost 0 bases and J lost 0 bases. The CDR3 runs 18 residues. The authors' processing: The assay estimated nucleated cells by amplifying reference gene primers. The assay was immunoSEQ multiplex PCR, and TCRdb's table has in-frame clones only and misses some. V, J and clone size were drawn from that table, and D and trimming were deduced from the DNA. The sample records more than 150,000 clones, around 80% being singletons. Sequencing input: peripheral blood. The TCR was taken from an elderly woman with active or convalescent COVID-19. J is TRBJ2-4 and V is TRBV13, with 9 nucleotides matching TRBD1. This chain's CDR3 is CASSLGHRGLRAKNIQYF. CDR3 coding DNA: TGTGCCAGCAGCTTAGGCCACAGGGGGCTTCGAGCCAAAAACATTCAGTACTTC.